In this sample, the clone carrying this T cell receptor beta chain turned up a few times. This sample was taken from a study of blood T cell repertoires in COVID-19. The V end was cut by 5 bases, the J end by 5 bases, with 15 bases between. The CDR3 totals 14 residues. CDR1 and CDR2 (germline): SEHNR, FQNEAQ (reference sequence). Enrollees, about 18 to 89 years old, lived in about two dozen US areas. The data were produced by immunoSEQ multiplex PCR, yet TCRdb's version contains in-frame clones alone and is incomplete. The table lists under 400,000 clones, about nine tenths of them singletons, with approximately 1% in the top ten.

The sample was PBMCs or T cells enriched from blood (not recorded which). The TCR was taken from a woman younger than 45 who had been exposed to COVID-19. The chain couples TRBV7-9 to TRBJ2-5; the D is unclear. The CDR3, as DNA: TGTGCCAGCAGCCCCCAGCACAGAAGGGAGACCCAGTACTTC. Protein: CASSPQHRRETQYF.